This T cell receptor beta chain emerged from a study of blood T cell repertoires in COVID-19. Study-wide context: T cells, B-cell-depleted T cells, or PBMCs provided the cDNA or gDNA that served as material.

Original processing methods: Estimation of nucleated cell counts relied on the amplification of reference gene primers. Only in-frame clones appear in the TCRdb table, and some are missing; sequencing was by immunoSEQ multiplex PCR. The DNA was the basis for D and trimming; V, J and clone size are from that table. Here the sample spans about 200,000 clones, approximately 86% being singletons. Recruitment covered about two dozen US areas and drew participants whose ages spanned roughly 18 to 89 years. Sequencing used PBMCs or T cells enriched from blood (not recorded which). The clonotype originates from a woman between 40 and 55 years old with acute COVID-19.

The CDR3 sequence is CASSPRGPGTASSYEQYF. CDR3 coding DNA: TGTGCCAGCAGTCCTAGGGGTCCCGGGACAGCAAGCTCCTACGAGCAGTACTTC. The chain is built from TRBV27 and TRBJ2-7, with 7 bases fitting TRBD1. Germline CDR1 MNHEY, CDR2 SMNVEV (reference sequence). With V trimmed by 5 bases and J by 0 bases, 16 bases remained unmatched. There are 18 residues in the CDR3.